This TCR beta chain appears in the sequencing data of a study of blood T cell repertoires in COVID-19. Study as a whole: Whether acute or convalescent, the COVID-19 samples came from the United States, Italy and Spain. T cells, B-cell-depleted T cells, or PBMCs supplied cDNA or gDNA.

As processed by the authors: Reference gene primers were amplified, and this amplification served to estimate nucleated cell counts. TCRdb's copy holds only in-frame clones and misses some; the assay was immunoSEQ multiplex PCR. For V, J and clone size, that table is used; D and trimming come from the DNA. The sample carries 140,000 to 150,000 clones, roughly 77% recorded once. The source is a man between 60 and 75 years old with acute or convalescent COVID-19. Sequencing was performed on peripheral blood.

CDR3 bases: TGTGCCAGCAGCCCCCCCTCTACTAGCACAGATACGCAGTATTTT. Translation gives CASSPPSTSTDTQYF. V gene TRBV7-9 combines with J gene TRBJ2-3, with D uncertain. The CDR3 is 15 amino acids. Trimming removed 5 bases from V and 0 bases from J, with 12 bases in between. Germline CDR1 reads SEHNR; CDR2 reads FQNEAQ (reference sequence).